The rows below give T cell receptor beta chains drawn from one sample of a study of beta chain features in type 1 diabetes. The assay was immunoSEQ multiplex PCR, and TCRdb's table has in-frame clones only and misses some. The table shows over 150,000 clones, with about 8.1% occurring only once. The sample taken for sequencing was central memory CD4+ T cells from blood. The receptors were sampled from a man aged 18 to 30 in good health. Both conserved end residues are part of each CDR3. The order of the fields is D gene, J gene, clone size, V gene, CDR3 protein, CDR3 DNA. D genes are given only for firm matches. Clone size is stated in some rows and not others, as once, few, many or a class when expanded.

D: TRBD1; J: TRBJ2-3; size: .; V: TRBV7-3; CDR3: CASSVQGARGTDTQYF; DNA: TGTGCCAGCAGCGTGCAGGGGGCGAGGGGCACAGATACGCAGTATTTT
D: TRBD1; J: TRBJ1-4; size: .; V: TRBV9; CDR3: CASSSTGFNEKLFF; DNA: TGTGCCAGCAGCTCGACAGGGTTTAATGAAAAACTGTTTTTT
D: .; J: TRBJ1-1; size: few; V: TRBV5-1; CDR3: CASSLVDILNTEAFF; DNA: TGCGCCAGCAGCTTGGTAGACATCCTGAACACTGAAGCTTTCTTT
D: .; J: TRBJ2-7; size: .; V: TRBV7-9; CDR3: CASSSRSSGGEQYF; DNA: TGTGCCAGCAGCTCTAGATCGTCCGGGGGCGAGCAGTACTTC
D: TRBD2; J: TRBJ2-1; size: many; V: TRBV27; CDR3: CASTGTSGRATFF; DNA: TGTGCCAGCACCGGGACTAGCGGGAGGGCCACGTTCTTC
D: .; J: TRBJ1-4; size: .; V: TRBV6-6; CDR3: CASSYGSTNEKLFF; DNA: TGTGCCAGCAGTTACGGCAGTACTAATGAAAAACTGTTTTTT
D: TRBD2; J: TRBJ2-2; size: .; V: TRBV6-5; CDR3: CASQGLAVNTGELFF; DNA: TGTGCCAGCCAAGGACTAGCGGTAAACACCGGGGAGCTGTTTTTT
D: .; J: TRBJ2-3; size: few; V: TRBV7-2; CDR3: CASSLGLDTDTQYF; DNA: TGTGCCAGCAGCTTGGGACTCGACACAGATACGCAGTATTTT
D: .; J: TRBJ2-1; size: .; V: TRBV27; CDR3: CASSLRAGRSYNEQFF; DNA: TGTGCCAGCAGTTTACGTGCCGGGAGAAGTTACAATGAGCAGTTCTTC
D: TRBD1; J: TRBJ1-1; size: many; V: TRBV5-1; CDR3: CASGPGQEAEAFF; DNA: TGCGCCAGCGGACCGGGACAGGAGGCTGAAGCTTTCTTT
D: TRBD2; J: TRBJ2-5; size: many; V: TRBV28; CDR3: CASSTKLAGVEETQYF; DNA: TGTGCCAGCAGCACTAAACTAGCGGGAGTCGAAGAGACCCAGTACTTC
D: TRBD2; J: TRBJ2-1; size: few; V: TRBV14; CDR3: CATRLAGGPSTYNEQFF; DNA: TGTGCCACCCGACTAGCGGGGGGGCCCTCGACTTACAATGAGCAGTTCTTC
D: .; J: TRBJ2-1; size: .; V: TRBV5-8; CDR3: CASSSLGSSYNEQFF; DNA: TGTGCCAGCAGCTCCTTGGGGAGCTCCTACAATGAGCAGTTCTTC
D: .; J: TRBJ2-1; size: many; V: TRBV5-1; CDR3: CASSLSGGRNEQFF; DNA: TGCGCCAGCAGCTTGAGCGGAGGTAGGAATGAGCAGTTCTTC
D: .; J: TRBJ2-7; size: few; V: TRBV7-9; CDR3: CASSPSKGAYEQYF; DNA: TGTGCCAGCAGCCCGTCCAAAGGGGCCTACGAGCAGTACTTC
D: .; J: TRBJ2-7; size: many; V: TRBV28; CDR3: CASSRGTYEQYF; DNA: TGTGCCAGCAGCCGAGGAACCTACGAGCAGTACTTC
D: .; J: TRBJ1-5; size: .; V: TRBV5-1; CDR3: CASSLDQNQPQHF; DNA: TGCGCCAGCAGCTTGGACCAGAATCAGCCCCAGCATTTT
D: .; J: TRBJ2-4; size: few; V: TRBV29-1; CDR3: CSVRDFRVTKNIQYF; DNA: TGCAGCGTCCGTGATTTTAGAGTAACCAAAAACATTCAGTACTTC
D: TRBD1; J: TRBJ2-3; size: few; V: TRBV7-9; CDR3: CASSFTQGDTDTQYF; DNA: TGTGCCAGCAGCTTTACCCAGGGGGACACAGATACGCAGTATTTT
D: .; J: TRBJ1-2; size: .; V: TRBV14; CDR3: CASSRGIRYGYTF; DNA: TGTGCCAGCAGCCGCGGGATCCGCTATGGCTACACCTTC
D: .; J: TRBJ2-6; size: few; V: TRBV2; CDR3: CASFQGSGANVLTF; DNA: TGTGCCAGCTTCCAGGGAAGTGGGGCCAACGTCCTGACTTTC
D: .; J: TRBJ2-1; size: .; V: TRBV11-2; CDR3: CASKPRTRLRGTYNEQFF; DNA: TGTGCCAGCAAACCCCGGACGCGTTTGCGGGGAACTTACAATGAGCAGTTCTTC
D: .; J: TRBJ2-1; size: .; V: TRBV7-9; CDR3: CARSTTGNNEQFF; DNA: TGTGCCAGGAGCACCACAGGGAACAATGAGCAGTTCTTC
D: .; J: TRBJ2-1; size: few; V: TRBV11-1; CDR3: CASSLDGEDLYNEQFF; DNA: TGTGCCAGCAGCTTAGATGGGGAGGATCTCTACAATGAGCAGTTCTTC
D: .; J: TRBJ2-2; size: .; V: TRBV12-5; CDR3: CASGLVNGGTGELFF; DNA: TGTGCTAGTGGTTTGGTAAACGGGGGAACCGGGGAGCTGTTTTTT
D: .; J: TRBJ1-2; size: .; V: TRBV6-5; CDR3: CASSLQKISHYGYTF; DNA: TGTGCCAGCAGTTTACAGAAGATTTCCCACTATGGCTACACCTTC
D: TRBD2; J: TRBJ2-7; size: .; V: TRBV4-3; CDR3: CASSQAVTGGSSYEQYF; DNA: TGCGCCAGCAGCCAAGCCGTCACGGGGGGGTCCTCCTACGAGCAGTACTTC
D: .; J: TRBJ2-5; size: few; V: TRBV7-3; CDR3: CASSFGQTETQYF; DNA: TGTGCCAGCAGCTTCGGACAAACGGAGACCCAGTACTTC
D: .; J: TRBJ1-1; size: .; V: TRBV5-1; CDR3: CASSLTVNTEAFF; DNA: TGCGCCAGCAGCTTGACGGTTAACACTGAAGCTTTCTTT
D: TRBD1; J: TRBJ2-7; size: .; V: TRBV18; CDR3: CASSQSTGAYEQYF; DNA: TGTGCCAGCTCACAGTCGACAGGGGCCTACGAGCAGTACTTC
D: .; J: TRBJ2-7; size: .; V: TRBV4-3; CDR3: CASSQDIAGGASSYEQYF; DNA: TGCGCCAGCAGCCAAGATATAGCAGGAGGGGCGAGCTCCTACGAGCAGTACTTC
D: .; J: TRBJ2-3; size: .; V: TRBV18; CDR3: CASSPPVANLGDTQYF; DNA: TGTGCCAGCTCACCACCGGTAGCGAACCTGGGAGATACGCAGTATTTT
D: .; J: TRBJ1-5; size: few; V: TRBV7-2; CDR3: CASSLGEYQPQHF; DNA: TGTGCCAGCAGCTTAGGGGAGTATCAGCCCCAGCATTTT
D: .; J: TRBJ2-7; size: .; V: TRBV11-2; CDR3: CASSFTGPMASSYEQYF; DNA: TGTGCCAGCAGCTTCACAGGCCCCATGGCTAGCTCCTACGAGCAGTACTTC
D: TRBD2; J: TRBJ2-1; size: .; V: TRBV7-2; CDR3: CASSLGASGNEQFF; DNA: TGTGCCAGCAGCTTAGGTGCTAGCGGAAATGAGCAGTTCTTC
D: .; J: TRBJ2-7; size: few; V: TRBV28; CDR3: CASSPLAKNYEQYF; DNA: TGTGCCAGCAGCCCCCTCGCGAAAAACTACGAGCAGTACTTC
D: .; J: TRBJ2-1; size: .; V: TRBV7-2; CDR3: CASSLAVLAEQFF; DNA: TGTGCCAGCAGCTTAGCTGTTTTAGCTGAGCAGTTCTTC
D: .; J: TRBJ1-5; size: .; V: TRBV6-6; CDR3: CASSYGTPQPQHF; DNA: TGTGCCAGCAGTTACGGGACTCCCCAGCCCCAGCATTTT
D: TRBD2; J: TRBJ2-3; size: many; V: TRBV7-8; CDR3: CASGTSGRINTQYF; DNA: TGTGCCAGCGGGACTAGCGGGAGGATAAATACGCAGTATTTT
D: .; J: TRBJ1-5; size: many; V: TRBV30; CDR3: CAWSVGVSQHF; DNA: TGTGCCTGGAGTGTCGGTGTTTCCCAGCATTTT
D: TRBD1; J: TRBJ2-5; size: .; V: TRBV5-1; CDR3: CASTTSGTAPRETQYF; DNA: TGCGCCAGTACAACCTCCGGGACAGCCCCCCGGGAGACCCAGTACTTC
D: .; J: TRBJ1-5; size: .; V: TRBV30; CDR3: CAWSANLEGPQHF; DNA: TGTGCCTGGAGTGCAAATTTGGAGGGGCCCCAGCATTTT
D: .; J: TRBJ2-7; size: few; V: TRBV7-2; CDR3: CASSLRGRYEQYF; DNA: TGTGCCAGCAGCTTAAGGGGCCGCTACGAGCAGTACTTC
D: .; J: TRBJ2-1; size: few; V: TRBV7-9; CDR3: CASSSRWRGTFGNEQFF; DNA: TGTGCCAGCAGCTCGAGGTGGAGAGGGACTTTTGGCAATGAGCAGTTCTTC
D: .; J: TRBJ2-7; size: few; V: TRBV5-6; CDR3: CASSLDGTSYF; DNA: TGTGCCAGCAGCTTAGACGGGACTTCGTACTTC
D: .; J: TRBJ2-7; size: few; V: TRBV6-5; CDR3: CASRASGSTYEQYF; DNA: TGTGCCAGCAGAGCTTCGGGTTCCACCTACGAGCAGTACTTC
D: .; J: TRBJ1-5; size: few; V: TRBV10-3; CDR3: CATSQGRGNQPQHF; DNA: TGTGCCACCTCACAGGGAAGGGGCAATCAGCCCCAGCATTTT
D: TRBD1; J: TRBJ1-1; size: few; V: TRBV7-2; CDR3: CASSSQGARTEAFF; DNA: TGTGCCAGCAGCTCCCAGGGGGCACGGACTGAAGCTTTCTTT
D: .; J: TRBJ1-4; size: .; V: TRBV7-2; CDR3: CASSPSVSRSEKLFF; DNA: TGTGCCAGCAGCCCCTCGGTCTCCCGTAGTGAAAAACTGTTTTTT
D: .; J: TRBJ1-2; size: few; V: TRBV19; CDR3: CASSIYLVPKIRSGYTF; DNA: TGTGCCAGTAGTATATACCTCGTGCCGAAAATCAGAAGTGGCTACACCTTC
D: TRBD1; J: TRBJ1-2; size: .; V: TRBV7-2; CDR3: CASNWGQGYGYTF; DNA: TGTGCCAGCAACTGGGGACAGGGTTATGGCTACACCTTC
D: .; J: TRBJ1-3; size: .; V: TRBV28; CDR3: CASSLRRLGAGDTIYF; DNA: TGTGCCAGCAGTTTAAGGCGGCTGGGGGCCGGGGACACCATATATTTT